A single sample gave rise to the 18 T cell receptor beta chains below, sequenced in a study of cytomegalovirus exposure and HLA in healthy donors (dated by TCRdb to the late 2010s). Library preparation was by the immunoSEQ multiplex PCR assay. What TCRdb holds here is the immuneACCESS table cut down to in-frame rearrangements. Part of the clones is not present; checked against another copy, under half of the missing clones reflect an unresolved V gene, and the others are unexplained. The sample table records about 150,000 clones; approximately 86% of these occur just once. Together, the top ten hold around 20% of the sample. Input material: PBMCs. The source of these receptors is a man younger than 30 in good health and CMV-seropositive.

V gene TRBV5-5 combines with J gene TRBJ1-1; no definite D call. Per germline, CDR1 SGHKS and CDR2 YYEKEE (reference sequence). V shed 1 base and J shed 1 base, with 8 bases lying between them. The CDR3 sequence is 14 residues long. For the CDR3, the DNA is TGTGCCAGCAGCTTGTCCAGATCGAACACTGAAGCTTTCTTT. Translating gives CASSLSRSNTEAFF.

This clone was seen more than once but under ten times. The chain is built from TRBV30 and TRBJ2-7; no definite D call. Germline V CDR1 and CDR2: GTSNPN, SVGIG (reference sequence). Trimming removed 0 bases from V and 2 bases from J, with 8 bases in between. The CDR3 totals 13 residues. This CDR3 is CAWSVGTTYEQYF. CDR3 in DNA: TGTGCCTGGAGTGTTGGCACTACCTACGAGCAGTACTTC.

The chain's CDR3 is CARKAGNLNTEAFF. The CDR3 DNA follows: TGTGCCAGGAAAGCAGGGAACTTGAACACTGAAGCTTTCTTT. The rearrangement uses TRBV30 and TRBJ1-1, with D perhaps matching TRBD1 (5 bases). V was cut by 8 bases and J by 0 bases, with 16 bases left in between. This CDR3 comprises 14 residues. Germline CDR1 GTSNPN, CDR2 SVGIG (reference sequence).

This clone appeared once. J is TRBJ1-1 and V is TRBV5-4, with a tentative D call TRBD1 (5 bases). From germline, CDR1 is SGHNT and CDR2 YYREEE (reference sequence). V lost 2 bases to trimming and J lost 5 bases, with 10 bases between them. The CDR3 consists of 13 residues. This CDR3 reads CASSFQGGTEAFF. The CDR3 region has the DNA TGTGCCAGCAGCTTCCAGGGAGGTACTGAAGCTTTCTTT.

The table lists this clone with a few counts. The chain is built from TRBV19 and TRBJ2-2; the match to TRBD1 covers 9 bases. The V gene's germline CDR1 is LNHDA and CDR2 SQIVND (reference sequence). V lost 7 bases to trimming and J lost 4 bases; unmatched junction nucleotides: 10. There are 16 residues in the CDR3. CDR3 sequence (DNA): TGTGCCAGTAATCCACAGGGGGCGCTTAGCACCGGGGAGCTGTTTTTT. Its translation is CASNPQGALSTGELFF.

The rearrangement joins TRBV14 to TRBJ2-2; unclear D gene. The CDR3 spans 14 residues. Trimming took off 1 base at V and 4 bases at J, with 7 bases between the two ends. Germline V gives CDR1 SGHDN, CDR2 FVKESK. In DNA form, the CDR3 reads TGTGCCAGCAGCCAAGGCGTTGGCACCGGGGAGCTGTTTTTT. Translating gives CASSQGVGTGELFF.

This chain connects TRBV15 to TRBJ2-5; D not resolved. This CDR3 contains 13 residues. V was cut by 0 bases and J by 2 bases, with 4 bases left in between. From germline, CDR1 is LNHNV and CDR2 YYDKDF (reference sequence). CDR3 in DNA: TGTGCCACCAGCAGAGACCCGCAAGAGACCCAGTACTTC. Residues: CATSRDPQETQYF.

The rearrangement joins TRBV4-3 to TRBJ2-3; tentative D call: TRBD2 (5 bases). Per germline, CDR1 LGHNA and CDR2 YSLEER. V was clipped by 7 bases and J by 2 bases, with 16 bases between them. This CDR3 region has 15 residues. The CDR3 loop reads CASTRGRRATDTQYF. In DNA form, the CDR3 reads TGCGCCAGCACCCGGGGTCGGAGAGCCACAGATACGCAGTATTTT.

There are a few counts of this clone. This chain links TRBV19 with TRBJ1-1; 8 bases agree with TRBD1. V shed 6 bases, J shed 1 base, and the junction held 4 bases outside the gene matches. This CDR3 is built from 14 residues. Germline CDR1 reads LNHDA; CDR2 reads SQIVND (reference sequence). CDR3 amino acids: CASRIGTGNTEAFF. The CDR3 DNA reads as TGTGCCAGTAGAATTGGGACAGGGAACACTGAAGCTTTCTTT.

This clone has only a few counts. This chain links TRBV7-9 with TRBJ2-5; 9 positions agree with TRBD2. This CDR3 has 16 residues. Germline assignment: CDR1 SEHNR and CDR2 FQNEAQ (reference sequence). V dropped 2 bases and J dropped 3; count of bases not matched to a gene: 7. The DNA of the CDR3 is TGTGCCAGCAGCTTACGCCTTGCTAGCGGGGAAGAGACCCAGTACTTC. Its protein product is CASSLRLASGEETQYF.

The chain uses TRBV7-2 and TRBJ1-2, with D perhaps TRBD1 (6 bases). Trimming removed 2 bases at V and 2 bases at J, with 15 bases between. The CDR3 runs 16 residues. In germline, CDR1 is SGHTA, CDR2 FQGNSA. CDR3 residues: CASSLTPGQTNYGYTF. In nucleotides, the CDR3 is TGTGCCAGCAGCTTAACCCCCGGACAGACCAACTATGGCTACACCTTC.

CDR3 nucleotide sequence: TGCGCCAGCAGTAGTCAGGGACTAGCGGGGGGCAGATACAATGAGCAGTTCTTC. It is translated as CASSSQGLAGGRYNEQFF. V and J are TRBV4-3 and TRBJ2-1, with 15 bases fitting TRBD2. The V segment lost 6 bases and the J segment 4 bases; nucleotides outside the gene matches: 10. The germline V gene has CDR1 LGHNA and CDR2 YSLEER. The length of the CDR3 is 18 residues.

The chain uses TRBV14 and TRBJ2-3; maybe TRBD2 (6 bases). V lost 5 bases to trimming and J lost 4 bases, with 13 bases between them. This CDR3 contains 14 residues. Germline values: CDR1 SGHDN, CDR2 FVKESK. For the CDR3, the DNA is TGTGCCAGCAGCTGGGGCGGGGCCGCAGATACGCAGTATTTT. Amino acids: CASSWGGAADTQYF.

The gene calls are TRBV7-2 and TRBJ2-7; TRBD1 matches at 7 bases. The CDR3 sequence is 14 residues long. Germline-derived CDR1 and CDR2 are SGHTA and FQGNSA. V dropped 3 bases and J dropped 3; count of bases not matched to a gene: 5. CDR3 residues: CASSLGQTDYEQYF. In nucleotides, the CDR3 is TGTGCCAGCAGCTTGGGACAGACCGACTACGAGCAGTACTTC.

The chain uses TRBV27 and TRBJ2-3; maybe TRBD2 (5 bases). Germline CDR1 is MNHEY and CDR2 is SMNVEV (reference sequence). The V gene lost 6 bases and the J gene lost 4 bases, with 14 bases spanning the gap. The CDR3 runs 14 residues. Written as DNA, the CDR3 is TGTGCCAGCAGGGTGCCGGGAAGTGCAGATACGCAGTATTTT. Encoded protein: CASRVPGSADTQYF.

CDR3 nucleotides: TGTGCCAGCAGCTTCGACAGGGGGCCCACTGAAGCTTTCTTT. As protein: CASSFDRGPTEAFF. The chain carries TRBV7-8 and TRBJ1-1; 10 nucleotides line up with TRBD1. The CDR3 consists of 14 residues. CDR1 is SGHVS, CDR2 FQNEAQ, per germline. V lost 3 bases to trimming and J lost 4 bases; unmatched junction nucleotides: 2.

In this sample, this clone turned up a few times. The V call is TRBV5-1, the J call TRBJ2-7; 7 bases line up with TRBD1. The V gene's germline CDR1 is SGHRS and CDR2 YFSETQ. J was trimmed by 3 bases and V by 3 bases; bases with no gene match: 6. The CDR3 consists of 14 residues. CDR3 in DNA: TGCGCCAGCAGCTACGACGGACAGGTCTACGAGCAGTACTTC. Translated: CASSYDGQVYEQYF. Using reference TRBV5-1 and TRBJ2-7 for the parts outside the CDR3, the full variable domain is KAGVTQTPRYLIKTRGQQVTLSCSPISGHRSVSWYQQTPGQGLQFLFEYFSETQRNKGNFPGRFSGRQFSNSRSEMNVSTLELGDSALYLCASSYDGQVYEQYFGPGTRLTVT.

The chain recombines TRBV9 with TRBJ1-1, with 8 nucleotides matching TRBD1. V shed 3 bases, J shed 0 bases, and the junction held 10 bases outside the gene matches. Germline CDR1 reads SGDLS; CDR2 reads YYNGEE. The CDR3 is 17 residues long. The CDR3 region is CASSADRGYRMNTEAFF. The CDR3 DNA sequence: TGTGCCAGCAGCGCCGACAGGGGATACAGGATGAACACTGAAGCTTTCTTT.